The subject of this entry is one T cell receptor (beta chain). The length of the CDR3 is 15 residues. Germline CDR1 reads GTSNPN; CDR2 reads SVGIG (reference sequence). After removal of 3 bases from V and 8 bases from J, the junction contained 14 bases not matched to a gene. The record originates from a study of technical replicates of blood from a few donors. Repertoires were generated with immunoSEQ multiplex PCR, while TCRdb's copy carries only in-frame clones and drops some. The profile shows some 15,000 clones, around four fifths of them singletons. The chain couples TRBV30 to TRBJ1-2; TRBD1 matches 8 bases. The sequence was collected from a human donor in good health. The sample consisted of PBMCs. The CDR3 DNA reads as TGTGCCTGGAGCCACCACCCCCCCAACAGGGGGGGCTACACCTTC. Its protein product is CAWSHHPPNRGGYTF.